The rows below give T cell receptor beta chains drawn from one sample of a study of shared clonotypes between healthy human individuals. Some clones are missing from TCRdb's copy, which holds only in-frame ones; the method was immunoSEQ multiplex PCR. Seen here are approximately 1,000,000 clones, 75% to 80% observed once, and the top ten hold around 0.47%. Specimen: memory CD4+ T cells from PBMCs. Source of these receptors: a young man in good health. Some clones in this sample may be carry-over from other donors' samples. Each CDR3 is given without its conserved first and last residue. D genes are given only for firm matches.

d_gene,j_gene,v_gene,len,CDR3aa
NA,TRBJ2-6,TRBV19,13,ASSRGNSGANVLT
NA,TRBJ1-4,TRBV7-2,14,ASSLGQGGVREKLF
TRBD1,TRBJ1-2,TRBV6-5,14,ASSYGGGTDLYGYT
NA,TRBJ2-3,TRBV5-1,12,ASSPTGPPDTQY
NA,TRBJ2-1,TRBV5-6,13,ASSLRGFNYNEQF
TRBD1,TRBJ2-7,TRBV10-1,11,ASSWDRGYEQY
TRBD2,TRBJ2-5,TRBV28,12,ASSLSAGVETQY
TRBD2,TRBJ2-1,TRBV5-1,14,ASSLFAGGSYNEQF
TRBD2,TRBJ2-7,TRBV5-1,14,ASSLGRLAGSYEQY
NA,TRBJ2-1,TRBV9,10,ASSVDGDEQF
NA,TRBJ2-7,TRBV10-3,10,AIRGTSGEQY
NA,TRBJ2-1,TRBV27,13,ASSERLTGPREQF
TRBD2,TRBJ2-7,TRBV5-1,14,ASSLLATSGTYEQY
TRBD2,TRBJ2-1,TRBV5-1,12,ASSLQAGAAEQF
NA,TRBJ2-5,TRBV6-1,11,AGSTVPQETQY
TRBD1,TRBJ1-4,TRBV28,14,ASRPFTGTGDEKLF
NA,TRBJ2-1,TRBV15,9,ATSRQGRRF
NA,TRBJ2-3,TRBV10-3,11,ASAAASTDTQY
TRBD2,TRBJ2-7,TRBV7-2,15,ASSLFVVASGAYEQY
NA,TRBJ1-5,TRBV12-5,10,ASGSPSGPQH
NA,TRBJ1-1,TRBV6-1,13,ASSEAGQGFAEAF
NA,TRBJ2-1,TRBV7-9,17,ASSPELASRESSYNEQF
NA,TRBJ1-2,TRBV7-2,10,ASTPTVEGYT
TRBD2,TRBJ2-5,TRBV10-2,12,ASSESGLEETQY
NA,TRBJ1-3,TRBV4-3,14,ASSQDAHSSGNTIY